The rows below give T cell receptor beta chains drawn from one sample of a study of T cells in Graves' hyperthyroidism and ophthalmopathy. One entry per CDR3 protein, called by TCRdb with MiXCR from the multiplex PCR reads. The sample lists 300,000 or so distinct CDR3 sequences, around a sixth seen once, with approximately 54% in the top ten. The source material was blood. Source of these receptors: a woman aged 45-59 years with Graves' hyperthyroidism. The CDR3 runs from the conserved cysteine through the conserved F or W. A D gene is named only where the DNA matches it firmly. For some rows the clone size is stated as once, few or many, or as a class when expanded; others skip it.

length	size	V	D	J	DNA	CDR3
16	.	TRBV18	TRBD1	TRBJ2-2	TGTGCCAGCTCACCAAGGACAGGGTCATCCACCGGGGAGCTGTTTTTT	CASSPRTGSSTGELFF
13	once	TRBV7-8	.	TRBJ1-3	TGTGCCAGCAGCGAAAACACCGGAAACACCATATATTTT	CASSENTGNTIYF
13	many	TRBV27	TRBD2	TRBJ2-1	TGTGCCAGCAGACCATTAGCGGGAGATGAGCAGTTCTTC	CASRPLAGDEQFF
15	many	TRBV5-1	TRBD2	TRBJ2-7	TGCGCCAGCAGCTTCGGACTAGCGAGGACCTACGAGCAGTACTTC	CASSFGLARTYEQYF
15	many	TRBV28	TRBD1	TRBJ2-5	TGTGCCAGCACCCGGTCCGGGACAGGGGGGGAGACCCAGTACTTC	CASTRSGTGGETQYF
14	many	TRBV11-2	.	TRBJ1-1	TGTGCCAGCAGCCAAATACTCGAGGACAGTGAAGCTTTCTTT	CASSQILEDSEAFF
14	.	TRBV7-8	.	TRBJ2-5	TGTGCCAGCAGCCCCCCGGTCCGATGGGAGACCCAGTACTTC	CASSPPVRWETQYF
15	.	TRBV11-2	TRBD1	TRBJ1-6	TGTGCCAGCGGCCAGGGGGCGTTTTTGGAATCACCCCTCCACTTT	CASGQGAFLESPLHF
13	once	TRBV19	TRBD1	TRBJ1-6	TGTGCCAGCCGGGACAGGATGAATTCACCCCTCCACTTT	CASRDRMNSPLHF
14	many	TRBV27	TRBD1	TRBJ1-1	TGTGCCAGCAGCTGGAGGGGGCAGAACACTGAAGCTTTCTTT	CASSWRGQNTEAFF
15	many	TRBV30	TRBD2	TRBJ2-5	TGTGCCTGGAGTGTCCTCACGGGAGGGGGAGAGACCCAGTACTTC	CAWSVLTGGGETQYF
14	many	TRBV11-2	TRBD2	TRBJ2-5	TGTGCCAGCAGCCCGCTAGCGGGCACCGAGACCCAGTACTTC	CASSPLAGTETQYF
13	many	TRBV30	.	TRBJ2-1	TGTGCCTGGGGTCGACAGGACTACAATGAGCAGTTCTTC	CAWGRQDYNEQFF
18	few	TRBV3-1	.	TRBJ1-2	TGTGCCAGCAGCCAGCCGCAGGGGAAGGTGACCAGCGGAGATGGCTACACCTTC	CASSQPQGKVTSGDGYTF
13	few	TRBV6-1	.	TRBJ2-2	TGTGCCAGCAGGGGTGCTCGCTCCGGGGAGCTGTTTTTT	CASRGARSGELFF
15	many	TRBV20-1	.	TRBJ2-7	TGCAGTGCCTCTCAAGGGGGGCGGAGCTCCTACGAGCAGTACTTC	CSASQGGRSSYEQYF
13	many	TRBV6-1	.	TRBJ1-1	TGTGCCAGCAGTAAGACACTGAACACTGAAGCTTTCTTT	CASSKTLNTEAFF
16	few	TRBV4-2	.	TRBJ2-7	TGTGCCAGCAGCCGGAGGGAAGGGACCACAAACTACGAGCAGTACTTC	CASSRREGTTNYEQYF
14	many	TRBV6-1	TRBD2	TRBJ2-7	TGTGCCAGCAGCGCCGGGACTAGCGGCTACGAGCAGTACTTC	CASSAGTSGYEQYF
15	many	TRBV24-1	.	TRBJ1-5	TGTGCCACCACCGCATGGGGGGACTGGAATCAGCCCCAGCATTTT	CATTAWGDWNQPQHF
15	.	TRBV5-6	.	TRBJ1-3	TGTGCCAGCAGCTTGGAAGAGGCTCGAGGAAACACCATATATTTT	CASSLEEARGNTIYF
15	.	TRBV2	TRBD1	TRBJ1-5	TGTGCCAGCAAATCCGGGACAGGGGGGGGTCAGCCCCAGCATTTT	CASKSGTGGGQPQHF
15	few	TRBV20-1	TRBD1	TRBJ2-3	TGCAGTGCCCACGATACCGGGACAGGACCCGATACGCAGTATTTT	CSAHDTGTGPDTQYF
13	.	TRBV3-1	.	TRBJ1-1	TGTGCCAGCAGCCGCAATATACAGGGAGAAGCTTTCTTT	CASSRNIQGEAFF
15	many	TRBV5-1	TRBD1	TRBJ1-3	TGCGCCAGCAGCTACGGGACAGGGGGTGGAAACACCATATATTTT	CASSYGTGGGNTIYF
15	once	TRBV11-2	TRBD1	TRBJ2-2	TGTGCCAGCAGCGTAACAGGGGGGCTCCCCGGGGAGCTGTTTTTT	CASSVTGGLPGELFF
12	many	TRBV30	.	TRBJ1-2	TGTGCCTGGATGGCAGGGTCCTATGGCTACACCTTC	CAWMAGSYGYTF
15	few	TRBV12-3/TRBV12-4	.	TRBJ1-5	TGTGCCAGCAGTTTAGACACGACAGACAATCAGCCCCAGCATTTT	CASSLDTTDNQPQHF